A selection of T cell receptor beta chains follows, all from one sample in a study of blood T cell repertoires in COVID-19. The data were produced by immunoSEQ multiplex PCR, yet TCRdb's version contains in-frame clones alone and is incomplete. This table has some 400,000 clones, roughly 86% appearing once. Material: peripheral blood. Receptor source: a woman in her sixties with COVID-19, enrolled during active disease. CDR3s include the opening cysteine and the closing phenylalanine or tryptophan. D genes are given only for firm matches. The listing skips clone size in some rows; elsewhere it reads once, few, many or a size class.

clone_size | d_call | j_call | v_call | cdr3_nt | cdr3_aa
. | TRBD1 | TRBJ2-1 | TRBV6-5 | TGTGCCAGCAGTTGGGGGACAGGGCTCTACAATGAGCAGTTCTTC | CASSWGTGLYNEQFF
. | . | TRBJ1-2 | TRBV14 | TGTGCCAGCAGCCAAGGACCGGGACAAAAAAGCTATGGCTACACCTTC | CASSQGPGQKSYGYTF
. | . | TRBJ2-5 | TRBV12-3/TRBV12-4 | TGTGCCAGCAGACTGGACTGGCAAGAGACCCAGTACTTC | CASRLDWQETQYF
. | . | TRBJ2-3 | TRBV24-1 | TGTGCCACCAGTGATGCAGGGGACCGCACAGATACGCAGTATTTT | CATSDAGDRTDTQYF
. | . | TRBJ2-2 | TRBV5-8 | TGTGCCAGCAGCAGAGGGGACATGCTGTCCGGGGAGCTGTTTTTT | CASSRGDMLSGELFF
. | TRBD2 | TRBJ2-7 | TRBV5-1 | TGCGCCAGCAGCCCCACCGTAGCGGGGGGCTCCGAGCAGTACTTC | CASSPTVAGGSEQYF
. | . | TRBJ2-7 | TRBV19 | TGTGCCAGTAGTATAGATGGGGGCATCCCCTCCTACGAGCAGTACTTC | CASSIDGGIPSYEQYF
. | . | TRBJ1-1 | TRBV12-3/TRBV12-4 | TGTGCCAGCCTTGGACAGTTCACCACTGAAGCTTTCTTT | CASLGQFTTEAFF
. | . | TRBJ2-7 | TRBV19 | TGTGCCAGTAGTTCCCGGGCAGGGGCCTACGAGCAGTACTTC | CASSSRAGAYEQYF
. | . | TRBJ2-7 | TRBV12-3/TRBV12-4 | TGTGCCAGCAGTTTAGTCGGTGACGAGCAGTACTTC | CASSLVGDEQYF
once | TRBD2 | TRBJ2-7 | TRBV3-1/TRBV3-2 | TGTGCCAGCAGCCTCCGGGGACTAGCGGGGGGGAGCGAGCAGTACTTC | CASSLRGLAGGSEQYF
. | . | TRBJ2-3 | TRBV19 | TGTGCCAGTAGCACCACTAGTGGGATGACAGATACGCAGTATTTT | CASSTTSGMTDTQYF
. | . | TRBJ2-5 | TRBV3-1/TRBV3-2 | TGTGCCAGCAGCCGACCGGCCACGCCGGGGACCCAGTACTTC | CASSRPATPGTQYF
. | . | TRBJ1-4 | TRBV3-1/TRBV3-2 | TGTGCCAGCAGCCACGGAACAGCTTGGAATGAAAAACTGTTTTTT | CASSHGTAWNEKLFF
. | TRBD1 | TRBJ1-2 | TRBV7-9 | TGTGCCAGCAGCTCATCGGGACAGGTCTATGGCTACACCTTC | CASSSSGQVYGYTF
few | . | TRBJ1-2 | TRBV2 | TGTGCCAGCAGTGATAGAGTTAGCTACACCTTC | CASSDRVSYTF
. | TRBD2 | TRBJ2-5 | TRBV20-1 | TGCAGTGCTAGTAACCTAGCGGGGCAAGGGGAGACCCAGTACTTC | CSASNLAGQGETQYF
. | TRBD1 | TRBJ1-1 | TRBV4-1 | TGCGCCAGCAGCCAAGATCCGACAGGGGCGCGGAGTACTGAAGCTTTCTTT | CASSQDPTGARSTEAFF
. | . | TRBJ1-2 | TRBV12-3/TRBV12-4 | TGTGCCAGCAGTTTTACGAGGGTAGAGGGCTACACCTTC | CASSFTRVEGYTF
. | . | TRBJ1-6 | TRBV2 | TGTGCCAGCAGTGCACAGGGTGTAACCCTCCACTTT | CASSAQGVTLHF
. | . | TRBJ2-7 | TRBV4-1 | TGCGCCAGCAGCCCTACCGGGGAGGCGTCTCAGTACTTC | CASSPTGEASQYF
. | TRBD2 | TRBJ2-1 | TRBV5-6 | TGTGCCAGCAGATTCTCTAGCGGGGGGGCCGAAGAGCAGTTCTTC | CASRFSSGGAEEQFF
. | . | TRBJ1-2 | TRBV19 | TGTGCCAGTAGTTCAGGGAGGACCTATGGCTACACCTTC | CASSSGRTYGYTF
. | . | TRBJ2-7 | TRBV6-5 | TGTGCCAGCAGGGGGGGACTGCCCCTCTCCTACGAGCAGTACTTC | CASRGGLPLSYEQYF
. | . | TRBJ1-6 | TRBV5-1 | TGCGCCAGCAGCTTGTGGGGGCCCAGGAGCTCCTATAATTCACCCCTCCACTTT | CASSLWGPRSSYNSPLHF
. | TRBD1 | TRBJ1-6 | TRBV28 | TGTGCCAGCAGTTACCGGGACAGGGGGAATTCACCCCTCCACTTT | CASSYRDRGNSPLHF
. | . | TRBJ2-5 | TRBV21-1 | TGTGCCAGCAGCAAAGGAGAACCACGACAAGAGACCCAGTACTTC | CASSKGEPRQETQYF
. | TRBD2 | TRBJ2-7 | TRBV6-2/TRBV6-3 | TGTGCCAGCAGTCGCATTAAAAGCGGGGGACTTACCTACGAGCAGTACTTC | CASSRIKSGGLTYEQYF
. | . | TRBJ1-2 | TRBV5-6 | TGTGCCAGCAGCTCCGTCGGGATAGAAGGCTACACCTTC | CASSSVGIEGYTF